The T cell receptor (beta chain) under discussion was sequenced for a study of blood T cell repertoires in COVID-19. Study-wide background: Researchers got acute and convalescent COVID-19 samples from the United States, Italy and Spain. In each case, the material was cDNA or gDNA derived from T cells, B-cell-depleted T cells, or PBMCs.

Authors' processing steps: Amplification from reference gene primers served as the basis for estimated nucleated cell counts. TCRdb's copy holds only in-frame clones and misses some; the assay was immunoSEQ multiplex PCR. The V and J calls and the clone size are those of that table, but D and trimming were determined from the DNA. Found here are under 130,000 clones, about four fifths of them singletons; the top ten hold approximately 15%. The ends were cut back, 2 bases at V and 0 bases at J, with 12 bases in the middle. Germline V gives CDR1 SGHTA, CDR2 FQGNSA. This CDR3 comprises 16 residues. The specimen was peripheral blood. The TCR sequence derives from an elderly woman with acute or convalescent COVID-19. The chain recombines TRBV7-2 with TRBJ2-3; D perhaps matches TRBD2 (5 bases). Here the CDR3 reads CASSLRGFSSTDTQYF. For the CDR3, the DNA is TGTGCCAGCAGCTTACGGGGTTTTTCTAGCACAGATACGCAGTATTTT.